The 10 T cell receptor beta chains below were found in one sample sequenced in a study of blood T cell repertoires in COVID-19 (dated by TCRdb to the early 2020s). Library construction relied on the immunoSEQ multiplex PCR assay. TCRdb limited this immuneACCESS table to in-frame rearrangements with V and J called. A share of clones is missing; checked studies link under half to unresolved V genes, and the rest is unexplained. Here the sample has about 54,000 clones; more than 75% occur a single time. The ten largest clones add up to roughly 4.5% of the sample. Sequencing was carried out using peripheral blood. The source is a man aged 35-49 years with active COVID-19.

CDR3 in DNA: TGTGCCAGTAAACTCACAGGGAGAGGAAACTATGGCTACACCTTC. It is translated as CASKLTGRGNYGYTF. The chain couples TRBV19 to TRBJ1-2; TRBD1 is a possible D gene (6 bases). Germline assignment: CDR1 LNHDA and CDR2 SQIVND (reference sequence). V lost 7 bases to trimming and J lost 2 bases, with 17 bases between them. CDR3 length: 15 amino acids.

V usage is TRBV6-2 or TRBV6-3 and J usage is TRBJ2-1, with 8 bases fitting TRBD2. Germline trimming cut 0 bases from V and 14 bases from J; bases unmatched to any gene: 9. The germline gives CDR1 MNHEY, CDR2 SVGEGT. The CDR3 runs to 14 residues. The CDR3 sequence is CASSYSRRGGGKFF. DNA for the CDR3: TGTGCCAGCAGTTACTCTCGGCGTGGCGGGGGGAAGTTCTTC.

CDR3 sequence: CASSADQGANTEAFF. The CDR3 DNA is TGTGCCAGCAGCGCGGATCAGGGGGCGAACACTGAAGCTTTCTTT. The J gene is TRBJ1-1, the V gene TRBV5-5; 8 nucleotides line up with TRBD1. The ends lost 4 bases at V and 1 base at J; junction bases unmatched: 6. Germline CDR1 SGHKS, CDR2 YYEKEE (reference sequence). This CDR3 is built from 15 residues.

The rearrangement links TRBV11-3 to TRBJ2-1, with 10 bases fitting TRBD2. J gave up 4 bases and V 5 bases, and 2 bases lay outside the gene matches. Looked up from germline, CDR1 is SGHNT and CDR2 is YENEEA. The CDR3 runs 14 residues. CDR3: CASSRTSGYNEQFF. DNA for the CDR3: TGTGCCAGCAGCAGGACTAGCGGTTACAATGAGCAGTTCTTC.

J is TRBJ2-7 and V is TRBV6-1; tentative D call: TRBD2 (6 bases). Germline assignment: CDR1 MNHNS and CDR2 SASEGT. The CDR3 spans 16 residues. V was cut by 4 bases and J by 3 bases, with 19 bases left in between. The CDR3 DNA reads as TGTGCCAGCAGTGGTAAAGTGGGGTTGGGGGGCTACGAGCAGTACTTC. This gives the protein CASSGKVGLGGYEQYF.

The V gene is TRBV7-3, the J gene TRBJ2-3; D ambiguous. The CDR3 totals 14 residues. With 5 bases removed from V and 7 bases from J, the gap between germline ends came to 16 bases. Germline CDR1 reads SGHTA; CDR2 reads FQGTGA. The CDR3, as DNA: TGTGCCAGCAGCCCGTCCCCGCGCCCGAATACGCAGTATTTT. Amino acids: CASSPSPRPNTQYF.

CDR3 sequence (DNA): TGTGCCAGCAGCCCCACGCAGGGAACCGGGGAGCTGTTTTTT. It codes for CASSPTQGTGELFF. The chain links TRBV11-2 to TRBJ2-2; tentatively, D is TRBD1 (5 bases). Germline lookup yields CDR1 SGHAT and CDR2 FQNNGV. CDR3 length: 14 amino acids. V shed 5 bases and J shed 5 bases, with 12 bases lying between them. Based on the CDR3 plus reference TRBV11-2 and TRBJ2-2, the full variable domain is EAGVAQSPRYKIIEKRQSVAFWCNPISGHATLYWYQQILGQGPKLLIQFQNNGVVDDSQLPKDRFSAERLKGVDSTLKIQPAKLEDSAVYLCASSPTQGTGELFFGEGSRLTVL.

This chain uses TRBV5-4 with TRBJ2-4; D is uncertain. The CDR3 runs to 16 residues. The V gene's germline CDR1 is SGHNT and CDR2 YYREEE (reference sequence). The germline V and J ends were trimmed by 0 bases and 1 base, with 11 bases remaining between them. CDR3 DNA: TGTGCCAGCAGCTTGGAAGATTTGGAGGCCAAAAACATTCAGTACTTC. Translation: CASSLEDLEAKNIQYF.

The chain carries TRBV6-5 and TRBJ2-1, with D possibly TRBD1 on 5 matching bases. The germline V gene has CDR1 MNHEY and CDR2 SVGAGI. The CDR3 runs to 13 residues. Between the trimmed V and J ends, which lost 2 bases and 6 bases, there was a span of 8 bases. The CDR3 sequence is CASSYGRGNEQFF. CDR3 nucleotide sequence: TGTGCCAGCAGTTACGGTAGGGGCAATGAGCAGTTCTTC.

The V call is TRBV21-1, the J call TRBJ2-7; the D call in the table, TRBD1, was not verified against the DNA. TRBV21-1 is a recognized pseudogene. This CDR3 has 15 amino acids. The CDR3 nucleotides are TGTGCCAGCAGCAATAGGGGTAGTGGCTCCTACGAGCAGTACTTC. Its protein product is CASSNRGSGSYEQYF.